Here is one T cell receptor beta chain with its context. Its target is not known. The data stem from a study of post-analysis software for immune sequencing data. Study-wide findings and caveats: TRBV5-6, TRBV5-1 and TRBV20-1 belonged to a set of a few TRBV segments that were more frequent in patients than controls.

cDNA libraries of TCR beta carried unique molecular identifiers. TCRdb redid the calling of the PCR reads with MiXCR, one entry per CDR3 protein. The repertoire holds approximately 730,000 distinct CDR3 sequences, with 25% to 30% as singletons. Trimming cost V 6 bases and J 0 bases, with 19 bases left between them. This CDR3 has 16 amino acids. Germline CDR1 and CDR2: DFQATT and SNEGSKA (reference sequence). The sequenced sample consisted of blood. The sequence was obtained from a girl aged 10 to 17 with multiple sclerosis. The rearrangement uses TRBV20-1 and TRBJ2-3, with TRBD2 as a possible D gene (6 bases). The CDR3 DNA is TGCAGTGCCCCTAATCTCGGGAGCCGCAGCACAGATACGCAGTATTTT. Protein product: CSAPNLGSRSTDTQYF.